This T cell receptor (beta chain) is drawn from a study of T cell repertoires in aging, cancer and after chemotherapy (dated by TCRdb to the late 2010s). Notes on the research overall: Donors spanned six age groups from 30 or younger to 70 or older, with at least three individuals per group. To examine immunoaging and T cell reconstitution after chemotherapy, the study profiled TCR beta repertoires in peripheral blood from healthy donors and cancer patients. The cohort comprised around 220 cancer patients, more than 85 with hematological and 124 with solid cancers, plus 95 healthy donors as a reference group. The full dataset contained about 10 million TCR reads. Control TCR repertoires from healthy donors were recorded over several months to years, and clear clonal overlap was observed across re-sampling.

Instead of sorted cells or RNA, genomic DNA extracted from peripheral blood served as the source for amplifying TCR beta rearrangements. The CDR3 measures 16 amino acids from cysteine to phenylalanine. The sequence is cut down to CDR3 DNA, 48 bases in frame from base 1. Based on the germline V gene, the CDR1 and CDR2 sequences are MNHEY and SVGAGI. V was cut back by 2 bases and J by 3 bases, leaving a gap of 13 bases between them. Rearranged TRB sequences spanning V, D and J segments were amplified in a multiplex touch-down PCR with a mixed TRB-A/B primer pool. Illumina adapters and sample indices were added to the amplicons in two consecutive PCR reactions performed with Phusion HS II polymerase. The amplicons were purified from gel with the NucleoSpin Gel and PCR Clean-up kit and then assessed with Qubit and an Agilent 2100 Bioanalyzer. The libraries were sequenced on an Illumina MiSeq with 600-cycle, single-indexed, paired-end runs. As for the original processing: Processing of the TRB sequences was carried out with MiXCR versions 2.12 and 3.0.5. Each unique CDR3 nucleotide sequence counted as one clone, and only productive sequences with at least two reads were retained. Repertoire metrics included Shannon diversity, evenness, clonality (one minus evenness), and alpha-parameterized diversity profiles from alpha 0 to 5. The IGoR algorithm was used to calculate generation probabilities for clones in the paired samples taken before and after chemotherapy. TCRdb's own reprocessing of the public reads used fastp at Q25 and MiXCR and kept productive beta chains. Records with the same CDR3 protein are collapsed into one entry carrying the most frequent genes and DNA. These V and J calls rely on TCRdb rather than the paper's analysis. In all, the sample holds under 4,500 distinct CDR3 sequences, and about 28% of those were seen once. Approximately 5.6% of the sample comes from the top ten.

This clonotype showed up just a few times. This receptor's antigen is unknown. Per-base qualities were not stored, and no clone one base away is much larger. Beyond this particular receptor, the publication reports: In healthy donors, the drop in TCR diversity with age came mainly from a loss of richness, whereas in cancer patients a loss of evenness also played a part. According to the authors, the repertoire data do not allow conclusions to be drawn about immunological memory after chemotherapy. An increase in median generation probability over the chemotherapy interval was observed in both cancer cohorts, suggesting that the repertoire was reconstituted through rebound thymic output. Significantly lower blood TCR diversity and higher clonality were observed in untreated patients with hematological or solid cancers than in age-matched healthy donors.

Rearrangement joined TRBV6-5 to TRBJ2-2; 6 matching bases give a weak D call of TRBD1. The sample was blood. The receptor was derived from a human donor in good health. At the DNA level, the sequence is TGTGCCAGCAGTTACATATGGACAGCCGACACCGGGGAGCTGTTTTTT. This is translated as CASSYIWTADTGELFF.